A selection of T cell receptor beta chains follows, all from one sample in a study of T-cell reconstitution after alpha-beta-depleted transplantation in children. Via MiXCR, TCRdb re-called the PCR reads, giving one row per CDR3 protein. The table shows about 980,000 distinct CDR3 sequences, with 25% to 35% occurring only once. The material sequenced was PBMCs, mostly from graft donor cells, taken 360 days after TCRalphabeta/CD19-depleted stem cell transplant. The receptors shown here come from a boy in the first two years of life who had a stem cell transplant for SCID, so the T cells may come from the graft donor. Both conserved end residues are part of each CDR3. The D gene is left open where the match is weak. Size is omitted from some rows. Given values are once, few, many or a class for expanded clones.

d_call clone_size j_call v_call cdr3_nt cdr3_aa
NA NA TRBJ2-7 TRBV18 TGTGCCAGCTCACCAGGCCGTTACTCCTACGAGCAGTACTTC CASSPGRYSYEQYF
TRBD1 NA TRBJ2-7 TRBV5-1 TGCGCCAGCAGCCTGAGGCCGAGCCCGGACAGGGGGTTCAACGAGCAGTACTTC CASSLRPSPDRGFNEQYF
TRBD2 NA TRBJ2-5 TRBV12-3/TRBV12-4 TGTGCCAGCGGAGCGGGGGCCTTTCAAGAGACCCAGTACTTC CASGAGAFQETQYF
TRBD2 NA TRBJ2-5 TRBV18 TGTGCCAGCTCACCACGAGCGGGGGGAGAAGAGACCCAGTACTTC CASSPRAGGEETQYF
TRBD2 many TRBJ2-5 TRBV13 TGTGCCAGCAGCTTACCCGGGACTAGCGGCCAAGAGACCCAGTACTTC CASSLPGTSGQETQYF
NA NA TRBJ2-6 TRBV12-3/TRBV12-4 TGTGCCAGCAGTCCACATCCGGGACAAAAAGGTTCTGGGGCCAACGTCCTGACTTTC CASSPHPGQKGSGANVLTF
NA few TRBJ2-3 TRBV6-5 TGTGCCAGCAGCCACCTATATACGCAGTATTTT CASSHLYTQYF
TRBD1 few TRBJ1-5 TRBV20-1 TGCAGTGCCCGCACGGACAGGGATCAGCCCCAGCATTTT CSARTDRDQPQHF
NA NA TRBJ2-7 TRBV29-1 TGCAGCGTTGAGGGGATTGGGCCTTCCTACGAGCAGTACTTC CSVEGIGPSYEQYF
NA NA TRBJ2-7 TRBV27 TGTGCCAGCAGCCGACAGATCGACACCTACGAGCAGTACTTC CASSRQIDTYEQYF
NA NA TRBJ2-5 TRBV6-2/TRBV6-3 TGTGCCAGCAGTTACTCGACCCTAGCATTCGAGACCCAGTACTTC CASSYSTLAFETQYF